The entry below describes one T cell receptor (beta chain). The target of this receptor is not known. The record has no base qualities; no much larger clone is one base away. These data are taken from a study of breast tumors, draining lymph nodes, adjacent tissues (dated by TCRdb to the mid-2010s). Broadly, across the study: Breast cancer patients provided tumor, adjacent nontumor tissue and axillary lymph nodes, and the study compared the TCR beta repertoires across these three sources. The study aimed to assess the relationships and possible T-cell exchange between tumor, surrounding tissue and draining lymph node repertoires in human breast cancer. The paper as a whole reports these results and caveats: In luminal-like breast cancer, tumor and nontumor tissue repertoires resembled each other significantly more than in basal-like breast cancer. The data were considered consistent with most tumor T cells being derived from the lymph node and subsequently expanding within tumor tissue. T-cell repertoire diversity in tumors was found to be lower than in lymph nodes but higher than in nontumor tissue, and preferential V and J gene usage was observed. The conclusion that tumor T cells originate in lymph nodes was framed as consistent with a hypothesis rather than directly demonstrated.

Lymph node samples were obtained from the axillary draining lymph nodes of breast cancer patients. The reads were generated on an Illumina HiSeq 2000. Multiplex PCR amplification was used to generate the TCR beta chain libraries. High-throughput sequencing was used to analyze the amplified TCR beta chain products. TCRdb ran its own pipeline on the public reads, namely fastp trimming at Q25 and MiXCR clone calling, and kept in-frame beta chains. Entries that share a CDR3 protein sequence are merged under the most common genes and DNA. This sample comprises 180,000 or so distinct CDR3 sequences, roughly 29% of them detected only once. The ten largest account for 4% to 5.5% of the sample. The V end gives up 3 bases and the J end 8 bases, leaving 7 bases in the junction not matched to a gene. The germline V gene (reference sequence) sets CDR1 to PRHDT and CDR2 to FYEKMQ. Including cysteine and phenylalanine, the CDR3 has 15 amino acids. Of all the DNA, just the CDR3 is kept, 45 bases in frame from base 1.

The receptor comes from a female donor with breast cancer. Some clones in this sample may be carry-over from other donors' samples. Sequencing was done on a sample of axillary lymph node tissue. The chain is made from TRBV13 and TRBJ1-4, with TRBD1 identical over 9 junction bases. The CDR3 reads CASSLHGTGFEKLFF. The DNA sequence reads TGTGCCAGCAGCTTGCACGGGACAGGGTTCGAAAAACTGTTTTTT.